Listed below are T cell receptor beta chains from one sample, sequenced in a study of cytomegalovirus exposure and HLA in healthy donors. Measured with immunoSEQ multiplex PCR; TCRdb has only the in-frame clones, and not every one. Seen here are about 150,000 clones, around three quarters observed once, and the top ten hold roughly 1.9%. The sequenced sample was PBMCs. Every receptor here comes from a woman aged 55-69 years in good health and CMV-seropositive. The CDR3 runs from the conserved cysteine through the conserved F or W. The D gene is left open where the match is weak. Only some rows state a clone size, as once, few, many or a class for expanded clones.

J gene	D gene	V gene	clone size	CDR3 DNA	CDR3 protein
TRBJ2-1	TRBD2	TRBV10-2	-	TGCGCCAGCAGTGAAGGCGGGAGAGGAATCTTC	CASSEGGRGIF
TRBJ2-2	-	TRBV10-2	-	TGCGCCAGCAGGACAGTGAACACCGGGGAGCTGTTTTTT	CASRTVNTGELFF
TRBJ2-6	TRBD1	TRBV4-1	-	TGCGCCAGCAGCCAAGATCCCCCGGGACAGGGTTTTTCTGGGGCCAACGTCCTGACTTTC	CASSQDPPGQGFSGANVLTF
TRBJ2-2	-	TRBV11-3	few	TGTGCCAGCAGCTTAGCTTCCGGACTAGGGGGGACCGGGGAGCTGTTTTTT	CASSLASGLGGTGELFF
TRBJ2-1	-	TRBV19	-	TGTGCCAGTAGTTCCTTTTCACTAGGATTGGATGAGCAGTTCTTC	CASSSFSLGLDEQFF
TRBJ2-5	-	TRBV2	-	TGTGCCAGCGATACCGGACAGGAGGGAGAGACCCAGTACTTC	CASDTGQEGETQYF
TRBJ1-3	-	TRBV6-1	-	TGTGCCAGCAGTGACGGGGGGTACTCTGGAAACACCATATATTTT	CASSDGGYSGNTIYF
TRBJ1-3	-	TRBV30	-	TGTGCCGGAGACAGGTTCTTCTCTGGAAACACCATATATTTT	CAGDRFFSGNTIYF
TRBJ2-5	TRBD1	TRBV6-5	-	TGTGCCAGCAGCCGGACAGGGGTGGAGACCCAGTACTTC	CASSRTGVETQYF
TRBJ2-2	-	TRBV11-3	-	TGTGCCAGCACCCGGGATGGGGGCAGCTCCGGGGAGCTGTTTTTT	CASTRDGGSSGELFF
TRBJ2-3	-	TRBV29-1	-	TGCAGCGTTGGTTTCTATACGCAGTATTTT	CSVGFYTQYF
TRBJ1-4	-	TRBV27	-	TGTGCCAGCAGTTTCTCGGGGTTAAGCGAAAAACTGTTTTTT	CASSFSGLSEKLFF
TRBJ2-1	-	TRBV19	-	TGTGCCAGTAGTATCGGGGCGGGGGCTAACAATGAGCAGTTCTTC	CASSIGAGANNEQFF
TRBJ2-1	TRBD2	TRBV7-9	-	TGTGCCAGCAGCTTAGGGTCTAGCGGAGGATACAATGAGCAGTTCTTC	CASSLGSSGGYNEQFF
TRBJ2-1	-	TRBV27	-	TGTGCCAGCAGTTTAAGGGGGGGTGAGCAGTTCTTC	CASSLRGGEQFF
TRBJ1-2	TRBD1	TRBV6-1	few	TGTGCCAGCAGTAAGGGGGACAGGGGCAAAGATGGCTACACCTTC	CASSKGDRGKDGYTF
TRBJ1-1	-	TRBV11-1	-	TGTGCCAGCAGCTTAGCGGCCGGGGGACGGACTGAAGCTTTCTTT	CASSLAAGGRTEAFF
TRBJ2-1	-	TRBV6-5	-	TGTGCCAGCAGTTACGCGCGCGGGGATGAGCAGTTCTTC	CASSYARGDEQFF
TRBJ2-7	TRBD2	TRBV28	once	TGTGCCAGCAGTTTCAGCGGGAGGGGGGCCTACGAGCAGTACTTC	CASSFSGRGAYEQYF
TRBJ2-4	TRBD2	TRBV5-4	-	TGTGCCAGCACCCTGTCTGGGAGGGGAGCCAAAAACATTCAGTACTTC	CASTLSGRGAKNIQYF
TRBJ2-7	TRBD2	TRBV29-1	-	TGCAGCGTGACTCCCGGGACTAGCGGGATCGAGCAGTACTTC	CSVTPGTSGIEQYF
TRBJ1-5	-	TRBV5-1	-	TGCGCCAGCAGCTTGAGCGGGGAGCGGCAGCCCCAGCATTTT	CASSLSGERQPQHF
TRBJ2-6	-	TRBV5-1	-	TGCGCCAGCAGCTATAACTCCATCTCTGGGGCCAACGTCCTGACTTTC	CASSYNSISGANVLTF
TRBJ1-2	-	TRBV7-2	-	TGTGCCAGCAGCATGGGGGGGGGCGCCTACTATGGCTACACCTTC	CASSMGGGAYYGYTF